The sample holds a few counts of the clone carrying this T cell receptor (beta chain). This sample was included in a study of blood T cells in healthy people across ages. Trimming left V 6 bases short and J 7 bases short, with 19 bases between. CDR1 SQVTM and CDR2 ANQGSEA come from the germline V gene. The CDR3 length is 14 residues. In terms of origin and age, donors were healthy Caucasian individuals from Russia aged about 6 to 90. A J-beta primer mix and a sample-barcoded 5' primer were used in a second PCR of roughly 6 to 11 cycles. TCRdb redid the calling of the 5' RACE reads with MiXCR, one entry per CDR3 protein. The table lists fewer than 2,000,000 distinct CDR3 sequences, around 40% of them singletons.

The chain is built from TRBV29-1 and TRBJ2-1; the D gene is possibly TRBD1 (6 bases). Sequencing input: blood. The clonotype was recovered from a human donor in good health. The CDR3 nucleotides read TGCAGCGTCGAACAGGGTCAGGGGATTAATGAGCAGTTCTTC. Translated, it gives CSVEQGQGINEQFF.